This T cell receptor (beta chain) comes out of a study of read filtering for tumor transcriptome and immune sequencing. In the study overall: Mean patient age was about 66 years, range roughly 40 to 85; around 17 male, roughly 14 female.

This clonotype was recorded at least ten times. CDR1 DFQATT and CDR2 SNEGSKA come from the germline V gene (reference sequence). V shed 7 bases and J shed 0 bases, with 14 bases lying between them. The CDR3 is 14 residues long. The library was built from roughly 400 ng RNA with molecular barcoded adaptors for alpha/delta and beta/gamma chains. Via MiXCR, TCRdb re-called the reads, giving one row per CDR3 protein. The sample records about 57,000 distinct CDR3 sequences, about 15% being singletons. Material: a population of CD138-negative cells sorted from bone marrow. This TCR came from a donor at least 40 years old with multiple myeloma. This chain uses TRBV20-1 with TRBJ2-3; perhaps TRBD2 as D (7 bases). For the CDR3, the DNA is TGCAGTGGGATAAGGGGGGGTAGCACAGATACGCAGTATTTT. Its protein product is CSGIRGGSTDTQYF.